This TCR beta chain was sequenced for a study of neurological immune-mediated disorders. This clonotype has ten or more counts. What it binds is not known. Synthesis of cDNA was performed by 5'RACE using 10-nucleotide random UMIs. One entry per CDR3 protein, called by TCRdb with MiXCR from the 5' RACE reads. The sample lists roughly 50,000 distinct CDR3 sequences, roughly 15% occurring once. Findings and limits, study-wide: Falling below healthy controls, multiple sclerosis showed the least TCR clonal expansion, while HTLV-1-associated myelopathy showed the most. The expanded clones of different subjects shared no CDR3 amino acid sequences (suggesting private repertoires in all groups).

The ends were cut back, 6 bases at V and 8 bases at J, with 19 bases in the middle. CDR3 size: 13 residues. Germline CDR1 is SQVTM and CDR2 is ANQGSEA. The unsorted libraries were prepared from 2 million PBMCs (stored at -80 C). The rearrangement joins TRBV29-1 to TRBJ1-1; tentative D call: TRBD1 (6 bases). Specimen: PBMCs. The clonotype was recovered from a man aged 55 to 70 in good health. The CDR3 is CSVAPGTRVEAFF. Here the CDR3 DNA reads TGCAGCGTAGCCCCCGGGACACGGGTCGAAGCTTTCTTT.